This is a list of T cell receptor beta chains from one sample in a study of regulatory T cells in long-lasting Graves disease. Via MiXCR, TCRdb re-called the multiplex PCR reads, giving one row per CDR3 protein. The sample includes approximately 460,000 distinct CDR3 sequences, less than 20% of them seen just once. These data were likewise used in another study, on T cells in Graves' hyperthyroidism and ophthalmopathy.

This material consisted of peripheral blood mononuclear cells (PBMCs), taken at new diagnosis, from a patient treated with antithyroid drugs. All receptors come from a woman under 40 with Graves disease. The CDR3 runs from the conserved cysteine through the conserved F or W. Fields, in order: D gene, V gene, clone size, J gene, CDR3 protein, CDR3 DNA. The D gene is left open where the match is weak. Rows may omit the clone size; those that give it use once, few, many or a size class.

-	TRBV7-6	-	TRBJ1-2	CASSLARDGNYGYTF	TGTGCCAGCAGCTTAGCGAGGGACGGAAACTATGGCTACACCTTC
TRBD2	TRBV20-1	many	TRBJ2-5	CSAPPGGVPQETQYF	TGCAGTGCTCCCCCGGGGGGAGTGCCTCAAGAGACCCAGTACTTC
-	TRBV7-8	many	TRBJ1-5	CASSLGLRSNQPQHF	TGTGCCAGCAGCTTAGGCCTAAGGAGCAATCAGCCCCAGCATTTT
-	TRBV29-1	many	TRBJ2-1	CSVGQMYNEQFF	TGCAGCGTAGGCCAGATGTACAATGAGCAGTTCTTC
-	TRBV7-9	many	TRBJ2-5	CASSLQQSRTQYF	TGTGCCAGCAGCTTACAGCAGTCCCGGACCCAGTACTTC
-	TRBV13	many	TRBJ2-1	CASSRYGQPYNEQFF	TGTGCCAGCAGCCGTTACGGACAACCTTACAATGAGCAGTTCTTC
-	TRBV5-1	few	TRBJ2-7	CASSLGPVNSYEQYF	TGCGCCAGCAGCTTGGGTCCGGTAAACTCCTACGAGCAGTACTTC
TRBD2	TRBV27	many	TRBJ2-2	CASTSPGLAGWAGELFF	TGTGCCAGCACTTCCCCGGGACTAGCGGGATGGGCCGGGGAGCTGTTTTTT
TRBD2	TRBV5-1	-	TRBJ2-1	CASSLGRGLAGGSSYNEQFF	TGCGCCAGCAGCTTGGGCCGGGGGCTAGCGGGAGGGAGCTCCTACAATGAGCAGTTCTTC
TRBD2	TRBV7-2	many	TRBJ2-3	CASSLLGLAGGDTQYF	TGTGCCAGCAGCTTATTGGGGCTAGCGGGAGGAGATACGCAGTATTTT
-	TRBV6-2/TRBV6-3	many	TRBJ2-7	CASSEVESPSYEQYF	TGTGCCAGCAGTGAAGTGGAGTCCCCGTCTTACGAGCAGTACTTC
-	TRBV28	many	TRBJ1-5	CASSRDFYSNQPQHF	TGTGCCAGCAGCCGGGACTTTTATAGCAATCAGCCCCAGCATTTT
TRBD2	TRBV3-1	-	TRBJ2-1	CASSSGLAGPYNEQFF	TGTGCCAGCAGCTCGGGACTAGCGGGACCCTACAATGAGCAGTTCTTC
TRBD2	TRBV20-1	many	TRBJ2-5	CSARGAGVGETQYF	TGCAGTGCTAGAGGTGCGGGAGTGGGTGAGACCCAGTACTTC
-	TRBV28	many	TRBJ2-1	CASSFRGPGYEQFF	TGTGCCAGCAGTTTCAGGGGCCCGGGCTATGAGCAGTTCTTC
TRBD2	TRBV12-3/TRBV12-4	few	TRBJ2-2	CASSRSLAGEGGELFF	TGTGCCAGCAGCCGTTCGTTAGCGGGAGAGGGCGGGGAGCTGTTTTTT
-	TRBV28	many	TRBJ2-5	CASSETGETQYF	TGTGCCAGCAGCGAGACGGGTGAGACCCAGTACTTC
TRBD2	TRBV20-1	many	TRBJ2-1	CSATTLGLSIYNEQFF	TGCAGTGCCACCACCTTGGGACTATCCATTTACAATGAGCAGTTCTTC
TRBD2	TRBV10-3	many	TRBJ2-3	CAISGLAGGSDTQYF	TGTGCCATCAGTGGGCTAGCGGGAGGATCTGATACGCAGTATTTT
TRBD1	TRBV19	-	TRBJ1-6	CASSLGQRREPLHF	TGTGCCAGTAGTCTGGGACAGCGAAGAGAACCCCTCCACTTT
TRBD2	TRBV28	many	TRBJ2-1	CASSTIGGRDYNEQFF	TGTGCCAGCAGTACTATTGGCGGGAGAGACTACAATGAGCAGTTCTTC
-	TRBV29-1	-	TRBJ2-1	CSVAGGRNEQFF	TGCAGCGTTGCGGGCGGGCGGAATGAGCAGTTCTTC
-	TRBV6-2/TRBV6-3	few	TRBJ1-3	CASSYSSASRRDHLSSGNTIYF	TGTGCCAGCAGTTACTCGAGTGCAAGCCGGAGGGACCACCTGAGCTCTGGAAACACCATATATTTT
-	TRBV7-2	many	TRBJ2-1	CASTLRASYTAYSYNEQFF	TGTGCCAGCACCCTTAGGGCCAGCTATACTGCATACTCCTACAATGAGCAGTTCTTC
-	TRBV4-1	few	TRBJ1-1	CASSQVPRLLSEAFF	TGCGCCAGCAGCCAAGTACCCAGACTATTATCCGAAGCTTTCTTT
-	TRBV6-1	many	TRBJ2-7	CASRTQSGAYEQYF	TGTGCCAGCAGAACACAGAGTGGGGCCTACGAGCAGTACTTC
TRBD1	TRBV9	few	TRBJ1-1	CASSVEGQGANPTNSLPEAFF	TGTGCCAGCAGCGTAGAGGGGCAGGGGGCTAACCCCACCAACTCCCTACCTGAAGCTTTCTTT
-	TRBV6-1	few	TRBJ2-5	CASIIEGGGGETQYF	TGTGCCAGCATTATCGAGGGCGGCGGTGGAGAGACCCAGTACTTC
TRBD2	TRBV14	-	TRBJ2-1	CASSATSGRAREQFF	TGTGCCAGCAGCGCCACTAGCGGGAGGGCCCGTGAGCAGTTCTTC
-	TRBV27	many	TRBJ2-1	CASSPRPSYNEQFF	TGTGCCAGCAGTCCCCGTCCCTCCTACAATGAGCAGTTCTTC
TRBD1	TRBV6-1	-	TRBJ2-3	CASSGQGRQDTQYF	TGTGCCAGCAGTGGACAGGGGCGCCAAGATACGCAGTATTTT
TRBD2	TRBV30	many	TRBJ2-7	CAWRSTSGSSYEQYF	TGTGCCTGGAGATCGACTAGCGGGAGTTCGTACGAGCAGTACTTC
-	TRBV20-1	-	TRBJ2-6	CSAETGGAGANVLTF	TGCAGTGCTGAAACGGGGGGCGCTGGGGCCAACGTCCTGACTTTC
TRBD2	TRBV5-6	many	TRBJ2-7	CASSPSGTSYEQYF	TGTGCCAGCAGCCCTAGCGGAACCTCCTACGAGCAGTACTTC
-	TRBV2	many	TRBJ2-3	CASSPTVGTDTQYF	TGTGCCAGCAGCCCGACAGTGGGGACAGATACGCAGTATTTT
-	TRBV6-2/TRBV6-3	-	TRBJ1-1	CASSYWNTEAFF	TGTGCCAGCAGTTATTGGAACACTGAAGCTTTCTTT
TRBD1	TRBV4-1	-	TRBJ2-2	CASSGDRAGELFF	TGCGCCAGCAGCGGGGACAGGGCCGGGGAGCTGTTTTTT
-	TRBV7-3	many	TRBJ2-7	CASSARGGGSYEQYF	TGTGCCAGCAGCGCGAGGGGAGGGGGCTCCTACGAGCAGTACTTC
-	TRBV3-1	many	TRBJ2-7	CASSPGMGGSYEQYF	TGTGCCAGCAGCCCGGGGATGGGGGGCTCCTACGAGCAGTACTTC
TRBD1	TRBV5-1	many	TRBJ1-1	CASRWTGNTEAFF	TGCGCCAGCAGATGGACAGGGAATACTGAAGCTTTCTTT
TRBD2	TRBV7-2	many	TRBJ2-3	CASSFDLSGRGSDTQYF	TGTGCCAGCAGCTTCGATCTTAGCGGGAGGGGTTCAGATACGCAGTATTTT
-	TRBV5-6	few	TRBJ2-7	CASSLSGPPYEQYF	TGTGCCAGCAGCTTGTCCGGGCCCCCCTACGAGCAGTACTTC
-	TRBV7-9	-	TRBJ2-1	CASSLVSRASEQFF	TGTGCCAGCAGCTTAGTAAGCAGGGCAAGCGAGCAGTTCTTC
-	TRBV3-1	many	TRBJ2-7	CASSQESVAEGYEQYF	TGTGCCAGCAGCCAAGAGTCGGTAGCGGAGGGGTACGAGCAGTACTTC
-	TRBV28	many	TRBJ2-1	CASRPVYNEQFF	TGTGCCAGCAGACCTGTTTACAATGAGCAGTTCTTC
TRBD1	TRBV5-1	many	TRBJ2-5	CASSTGGETQYF	TGTGCCAGCAGTACAGGGGGCGAGACCCAGTACTTC
TRBD2	TRBV20-1	-	TRBJ2-1	CSARFVGLAGVRPVF	TGCAGTGCTAGGTTTGTGGGACTAGCGGGAGTCCGTCCCGTCTTC
-	TRBV30	many	TRBJ1-2	CAWSVGRTGYTF	TGTGCCTGGAGCGTCGGAAGGACTGGCTACACCTTC
TRBD1	TRBV7-8	-	TRBJ1-2	CASSWRQGNYGYTF	TGTGCCAGCAGCTGGAGACAGGGGAACTATGGCTACACCTTC
-	TRBV7-9	few	TRBJ1-2	CASSPGTVNYGYTF	TGTGCCAGCAGCCCCGGGACGGTTAACTATGGCTACACCTTC
-	TRBV5-1	many	TRBJ1-2	CASSGWDAGNYGYTF	TGCGCCAGCAGCGGTTGGGACGCCGGCAACTATGGCTACACCTTC
TRBD2	TRBV29-1	few	TRBJ2-7	CSVLGLAGAPGYEQYF	TGCAGCGTGCTAGGACTAGCGGGAGCCCCCGGCTACGAGCAGTACTTC
TRBD2	TRBV13	-	TRBJ2-5	CASSWTSEGETQYF	TGTGCCAGCAGCTGGACTAGCGAGGGGGAGACCCAGTACTTC
-	TRBV6-5	many	TRBJ2-2	CASSYSRSGGELFF	TGTGCCAGCAGTTACTCGAGGTCTGGCGGGGAGCTGTTTTTT
-	TRBV7-9	-	TRBJ2-1	CASSLAGKDQYNGQFF	TGTGCCAGCAGCTTAGCCGGGAAAGATCAGTACAATGGGCAGTTCTTC
-	TRBV9	-	TRBJ2-1	CASSVGIGVGGPGGGYNEQLF	TGTGCCAGCAGCGTAGGGATCGGGGTCGGGGGTCCTGGGGGTGGCTACAATGAGCAGCTCTTC
-	TRBV5-1	-	TRBJ2-2	CASSLAVSLGTGELFF	TGCGCCAGCAGCTTGGCCGTCTCATTGGGAACCGGGGAGCTGTTTTTT
-	TRBV19	few	TRBJ1-2	CASSNGRGYTF	TGTGCCAGTTCTAACGGACGGGGCTACACCTTC
-	TRBV6-2/TRBV6-3	few	TRBJ1-1	CASLRIRAFF	TGTGCCAGCCTAAGAATTAGGGCTTTCTTT
TRBD1	TRBV11-1	many	TRBJ1-5	CASKGTGGRQPQHF	TGTGCCAGCAAGGGGACAGGGGGAAGGCAGCCCCAGCATTTT